The rows below give T cell receptor beta chains drawn from one sample of a study of blood T cell repertoires in COVID-19. Using immunoSEQ multiplex PCR, the repertoire was profiled, and TCRdb retains in-frame clones only, with some absent. The table records roughly 250,000 clones, about four fifths of them present only once. The specimen sequenced was PBMCs or T cells enriched from blood (not recorded which). Receptor source: a woman aged 40 to 55 who had been exposed to COVID-19. The CDR3 runs from the conserved cysteine through the conserved F or W. A D gene is named only where the DNA matches it firmly. Size is stated for part of the rows, as once, few or many counts, or as a class when the clone is expanded.

J	size	D	V	CDR3	DNA
TRBJ2-1	-	-	TRBV12-3/TRBV12-4	CASTTGIREFF	TGTGCCAGCACGACCGGGATCCGGGAGTTCTTC
TRBJ2-3	-	TRBD1	TRBV9	CASSVKPAGRGLGTDTQYF	TGTGCCAGCAGCGTAAAGCCCGCTGGTAGGGGGCTTGGCACAGATACGCAGTATTTT
TRBJ1-2	-	TRBD1	TRBV12-3/TRBV12-4	CASRGTGDYGYTF	TGTGCCAGCAGGGGTACAGGGGACTATGGCTACACCTTC
TRBJ2-7	-	-	TRBV10-3	CAISDGVRAHEQYF	TGTGCCATCAGTGACGGGGTAAGGGCCCACGAGCAGTACTTC
TRBJ2-2	-	-	TRBV5-6	CASSFLQGNTGELFF	TGTGCCAGCAGCTTTTTGCAGGGAAACACCGGGGAGCTGTTTTTT
TRBJ2-3	once	-	TRBV9	CASSVGASSLSDTQYF	TGTGCCAGCAGCGTGGGGGCTTCGAGTTTATCAGATACGCAGTATTTT
TRBJ1-1	-	TRBD1	TRBV3-1/TRBV3-2	CASSPGTGGFGTEAFF	TGTGCCAGCAGCCCCGGGACAGGGGGCTTTGGCACTGAAGCTTTCTTT
TRBJ2-1	-	-	TRBV12-3/TRBV12-4	CASSLYNEQFF	TGTGCCAGCAGTCTGTACAATGAGCAGTTCTTC
TRBJ1-1	few	TRBD1	TRBV19	CASSIMGWARGDTEAFF	TGTGCCAGTAGTATTATGGGGTGGGCCAGGGGGGACACTGAAGCTTTCTTT
TRBJ2-5	-	-	TRBV7-3	CASSLMGPHETQYF	TGTGCCAGCAGCTTAATGGGCCCCCATGAGACCCAGTACTTC
TRBJ1-5	-	TRBD1	TRBV30	CAWRPRDRGNQPQHF	TGTGCCTGGAGGCCACGAGACAGGGGTAATCAGCCCCAGCATTTT
TRBJ1-5	-	-	TRBV10-3	CATSEVAGNQPQHF	TGTGCCACCAGTGAGGTGGCAGGCAATCAGCCCCAGCATTTT
TRBJ1-1	-	-	TRBV7-6	CASSLSATWRDTEAFF	TGTGCCAGCAGCTTATCGGCAACCTGGAGGGACACTGAAGCTTTCTTT
TRBJ2-3	-	-	TRBV6-2/TRBV6-3	CASSRLPPTQYF	TGTGCCAGCAGTCGACTCCCCCCTACGCAGTATTTT
TRBJ2-1	-	-	TRBV19	CASSNAGGQMSYNEQFF	TGTGCCAGTAGCAATGCGGGCGGTCAGATGTCCTACAATGAGCAGTTCTTC
TRBJ1-5	-	TRBD1	TRBV6-5	CASRAGGLQPQHF	TGTGCCAGCAGAGCAGGGGGCCTTCAGCCCCAGCATTTT
TRBJ2-1	-	TRBD2	TRBV18	CASSPQRGGPNEQFF	TGTGCCAGCTCACCACAGCGGGGGGGCCCCAATGAGCAGTTCTTC
TRBJ1-3	-	TRBD1	TRBV15	CATSRDRPGEGGLGNTIYF	TGTGCCACCAGCAGAGATCGTCCAGGGGAAGGGGGCCTCGGAAACACCATATATTTT
TRBJ1-5	once	TRBD1	TRBV10-3	CAISESDREQPQHF	TGTGCCATCAGTGAGTCGGACAGGGAGCAGCCCCAGCATTTT
TRBJ1-5	-	-	TRBV12-3/TRBV12-4	CASSWQINQPQHF	TGTGCCAGCAGCTGGCAGATCAATCAGCCCCAGCATTTT
TRBJ2-5	-	TRBD2	TRBV9	CASSPPGKRGGQETQYF	TGTGCCAGCAGCCCACCGGGAAAGCGGGGGGGCCAGGAGACCCAGTACTTC
TRBJ2-1	-	TRBD1	TRBV6-5	CASRRTGGDEQFF	TGTGCCAGCAGAAGGACAGGGGGCGATGAGCAGTTCTTC
TRBJ2-7	-	-	TRBV27	CASSFSSSYEQYF	TGTGCCAGCAGTTTTTCGAGCTCCTACGAGCAGTACTTC
TRBJ1-2	-	-	TRBV5-5	CASSSDRTYGYTF	TGTGCCAGCAGCTCTGACAGGACCTATGGCTACACCTTC
TRBJ1-2	-	TRBD1	TRBV19	CASSPGTGYGYTF	TGTGCCAGTAGTCCGGGGACAGGGTACGGCTACACCTTC
TRBJ2-3	-	-	TRBV9	CASSVEGGSTDTQYF	TGTGCCAGCAGCGTAGAAGGGGGTAGCACAGATACGCAGTATTTT
TRBJ2-1	-	-	TRBV18	CASSPLISFSNEQFF	TGTGCCAGCTCACCCCTGATCAGTTTCTCCAATGAGCAGTTCTTC
TRBJ1-1	once	-	TRBV11-2	CASSPQTARDTEAFF	TGTGCCAGCAGCCCCCAGACAGCTCGGGACACTGAAGCTTTCTTT
TRBJ2-3	-	-	TRBV5-1	CASSLAEGGGTDTQYF	TGCGCCAGCAGCTTGGCTGAAGGGGGAGGCACAGATACGCAGTATTTT
TRBJ2-5	-	-	TRBV7-9	CASSDVDSTYQETQYF	TGTGCCAGCAGCGACGTAGACAGCACTTACCAAGAGACCCAGTACTTC
TRBJ1-2	-	TRBD1	TRBV19	CASSTAGTGYYGYTF	TGTGCCAGTAGTACCGCCGGGACAGGGTACTATGGCTACACCTTC
TRBJ1-6	-	-	TRBV7-2	CASSLYEGVTYNSPLHF	TGTGCCAGCAGCCTGTATGAGGGGGTCACCTATAATTCACCCCTCCACTTT
TRBJ2-7	-	TRBD1	TRBV4-3	CASSQYNPRTGIYEQYF	TGCGCCAGCAGCCAGTATAACCCTAGGACAGGGATATACGAGCAGTACTTC
TRBJ2-3	-	-	TRBV5-1	CASSLFVGGRTDTQYF	TGCGCCAGCAGCCTCTTTGTCGGGGGAAGAACAGATACGCAGTATTTT
TRBJ2-2	-	TRBD1	TRBV5-1	CASGGTGATGELFF	TGCGCCAGCGGCGGGACAGGGGCCACCGGGGAGCTGTTTTTT
TRBJ2-5	-	-	TRBV18	CASSPEGQLQETQYF	TGTGCCAGCTCACCGGAGGGACAGCTCCAAGAGACCCAGTACTTC
TRBJ2-5	-	TRBD1	TRBV13	CASSPLGDRGQETQYF	TGTGCCAGCAGCCCCCTTGGAGACAGGGGTCAAGAGACCCAGTACTTC
TRBJ2-3	-	-	TRBV6-5	CATSEDGTDTQYF	TGTGCCACGTCCGAGGATGGCACAGATACGCAGTATTTT
TRBJ2-1	-	-	TRBV14	CASSPPGAAYNEQFF	TGTGCCAGCAGCCCTCCAGGGGCCGCTTACAATGAGCAGTTCTTC
TRBJ2-7	-	-	TRBV18	CASSPYVPGSRPDEQYF	TGTGCCAGCTCACCATACGTACCGGGTTCCAGACCCGACGAGCAGTACTTC
TRBJ2-1	-	-	TRBV12-3/TRBV12-4	CASTQGNEQFF	TGTGCCAGCACTCAGGGAAATGAGCAGTTCTTC
TRBJ2-1	-	TRBD1	TRBV11-2	CASSLGGTEYNEQFF	TGTGCCAGCAGCTTAGGGGGGACAGAGTACAATGAGCAGTTCTTC
TRBJ1-5	once	TRBD1	TRBV6-2/TRBV6-3	CASSYDRGRGNQPQHF	TGTGCCAGCAGTTACGACAGGGGAAGGGGCAATCAGCCCCAGCATTTT
TRBJ1-1	-	-	TRBV4-3	CASSQVSVVTIGTEAFF	TGCGCCAGCAGCCAAGTCAGCGTTGTTACGATCGGAACTGAAGCTTTCTTT
TRBJ1-6	few	TRBD1	TRBV6-6	CASSRRDSQMGSPLHF	TGTGCCAGCAGTCGAAGGGACAGCCAGATGGGTTCACCCCTCCACTTT
TRBJ2-1	-	TRBD2	TRBV9	CASSVATGGWYNEQFF	TGTGCCAGCAGCGTAGCTACCGGGGGGTGGTACAATGAGCAGTTCTTC
TRBJ2-5	-	-	TRBV28	CASQYQETQYF	TGTGCCAGCCAGTACCAAGAGACCCAGTACTTC
TRBJ2-7	-	-	TRBV6-5	CASSQTGGSYEQYF	TGTGCCAGCAGTCAGACAGGTGGTTCCTACGAGCAGTACTTC
TRBJ2-1	-	TRBD2	TRBV5-1	CASSPPGGSGGDEQFF	TGCGCCAGCAGCCCCCCCGGGGGTAGCGGGGGGGATGAGCAGTTCTTC
TRBJ2-7	-	-	TRBV6-7	CARIYSYEQYF	TGTGCCAGAATATACTCCTACGAGCAGTACTTC
TRBJ1-1	many	-	TRBV2	CASSSSGLGTEAFF	TGTGCCAGCAGCTCGAGCGGGTTGGGCACTGAAGCTTTCTTT
TRBJ1-1	-	TRBD1	TRBV2	CASSYGTVNTEAFF	TGTGCCAGCAGTTACGGGACAGTTAACACTGAAGCTTTCTTT
TRBJ1-2	-	-	TRBV5-4	CASSLVQGINYGYTF	TGTGCCAGCAGCTTGGTCCAGGGCATCAACTATGGCTACACCTTC
TRBJ2-3	-	TRBD2	TRBV24-1	CATSETGTRSGTDTQYF	TGTGCCACCAGTGAAACCGGGACTAGGAGCGGCACAGATACGCAGTATTTT
TRBJ1-2	once	TRBD1	TRBV7-9	CASSPGQGDYGYTF	TGTGCCAGCAGCCCCGGACAGGGCGACTATGGCTACACCTTC
TRBJ2-7	-	TRBD2	TRBV6-5	CASSYSGGTSYEQYF	TGTGCCAGCAGTTATAGCGGGGGGACCTCCTACGAGCAGTACTTC
TRBJ1-6	-	TRBD1	TRBV3-1/TRBV3-2	CASSQGGLTGISPLHF	TGTGCCAGCAGCCAAGGTGGCTTGACAGGGATTTCACCCCTCCACTTT
TRBJ1-5	few	TRBD1	TRBV7-2	CASTTQGAGNQPQHF	TGTGCCAGCACCACCCAGGGGGCTGGCAATCAGCCCCAGCATTTT
TRBJ2-1	-	-	TRBV4-2	CASSPPAGQDYNEQFF	TGTGCCAGCAGCCCACCAGCGGGACAGGACTACAATGAGCAGTTCTTC
TRBJ2-7	-	TRBD1	TRBV7-8	CASSPSTGVEQYF	TGTGCCAGCAGCCCATCGACAGGGGTCGAGCAGTACTTC